These 15 T cell receptor beta chains were all obtained from the same sample, sequenced in a study of blood T cell repertoires in COVID-19. Profiling relied on immunoSEQ multiplex PCR, and the TCRdb table lists in-frame clones only, not all of them. This table holds 350,000 to 400,000 clones, 80% to 90% found once. Sequenced sample: PBMCs or T cells enriched from blood (not recorded which). The receptors shown here come from a man between 18 and 29 years old who had recovered from COVID-19.

V and J are TRBV7-9 and TRBJ2-5, with TRBD2 identical over 14 bases. V shed 5 bases and J 5 bases; nucleotides not matched to a gene: 7. The CDR3 is 16 residues long. The germline V gene encodes CDR1 SEHNR and CDR2 FQNEAQ (reference sequence). CDR3 bases: TGTGCCAGCAGCGCCGGACTAGCGGGGGGCCGCGAGACCCAGTACTTC. Amino acid sequence: CASSAGLAGGRETQYF. The variable domain in full, completed from reference TRBV7-9 and TRBJ2-5, reads DTGVSQNPRHKITKRGQNVTFRCDPISEHNRLYWYRQTLGQGPEFLTYFQNEAQLEKSRLLSDRFSAERPKGSFSTLEIQRTEQGDSAMYLCASSAGLAGGRETQYFGPGTRLLVL.

The chain joins TRBV19 to TRBJ2-5; TRBD1 is a possible D gene (6 bases). The length of the CDR3 is 13 residues. Germline V gene sequence: CDR1 LNHDA, CDR2 SQIVND (reference sequence). The V and J ends lost 7 bases and 3 bases respectively, with 12 bases between them. CDR3 sequence (DNA): TGTGCCAGTAAGTCGGCAGGGGAAGAGACCCAGTACTTC. Translated: CASKSAGEETQYF.

The count of this clone is one. The chain joins TRBV28 to TRBJ1-2, with TRBD1 matching 9 bases. The CDR3 runs 15 residues. The germline V gene encodes CDR1 MDHEN and CDR2 SYDVKM. V gave up 6 bases and J gave up 4 bases; unmatched junction bases: 9. CDR3 protein: CASSPSGTGIYGYTF. The CDR3 DNA is TGTGCCAGCAGCCCCTCCGGGACAGGGATCTATGGCTACACCTTC.

The CDR3 DNA follows: TGCGCCAGCAGTGACCCAGGGGGTTTACGAGCTTTCTTT. Translating gives CASSDPGGLRAFF. This sequence joins TRBV10-2 and TRBJ1-1; 7 positions match TRBD1. V was pared by 3 bases and J by 10 bases, with 8 bases of the junction left unmatched. The germline gives CDR1 WSHSY, CDR2 SAAADI. The CDR3 has 13 residues.

The chain is built from TRBV4-2 and TRBJ2-7, with 12 bases lining up with TRBD2. V gave up 3 bases and J gave up 0 bases; unmatched junction bases: 12. The CDR3 length is 19 residues. Germline V gene data show CDR1 as LGHNA and CDR2 as YNFKEQ. CDR3: CASSQERALAGGSSYEQYF. The CDR3 nucleotides are TGTGCCAGCAGCCAGGAGAGGGCCCTAGCGGGAGGGAGCTCCTACGAGCAGTACTTC.

The chain joins TRBV4-2 to TRBJ2-3, with TRBD2 identical over 8 bases. The V gene's germline CDR1 is LGHNA and CDR2 YNFKEQ. The CDR3 runs 18 residues. Trimming cost V 0 bases and J 2 bases; bases outside gene matches: 10. The CDR3 sequence: CASSQEGGGRPNTDTQYF. CDR3 DNA: TGTGCCAGCAGCCAAGAAGGCGGCGGGAGGCCCAACACAGATACGCAGTATTTT.

V is TRBV7-3 and J is TRBJ1-2, with 7 bases lining up with TRBD1. Germline V CDR1 and CDR2: SGHTA, FQGTGA. The CDR3 spans 13 residues. After removal of 3 bases from V and 8 bases from J, the junction contained 6 bases not matched to a gene. Here the CDR3 reads CASSFKGGEGYTF. CDR3 in DNA: TGTGCCAGCAGCTTCAAAGGGGGCGAGGGCTACACCTTC.

In DNA form, the CDR3 reads TGTGCCAGTAGTGCAAGGGGGGAGCAGTACTTC. Protein: CASSARGEQYF. The chain has TRBV19 and TRBJ2-7; D might be TRBD1 (6 bases). Germline CDR1 and CDR2: LNHDA and SQIVND (reference sequence). V shed 5 bases and J shed 7 bases, with 9 bases lying between them. The CDR3 sequence is 11 residues long.

This clone was seen more than once but under ten times. This chain links TRBV7-3 with TRBJ2-2; D not resolved. Germline CDR1 reads SGHTA; CDR2 reads FQGTGA. The CDR3 runs to 12 residues. V dropped 6 bases and J dropped 6 bases, with 8 bases sitting between them. The CDR3 spells CASSLTPGELFF. The CDR3 DNA follows: TGTGCCAGCAGTCTAACCCCCGGGGAGCTGTTTTTT.

This clone was seen just once. This rearrangement joins TRBV2 to TRBJ1-5, with TRBD1 matching 7 bases. Germline V gene lookup returns CDR1 SNHLY and CDR2 FYNNEI. The CDR3 sequence is 15 residues long. V shed 3 bases, J shed 7 bases, and the junction held 9 bases outside the gene matches. CDR3 DNA sequence: TGTGCCAGCAGTGATTCAAGCAGGGGGAGGCAGCCCCAGCATTTT. This codes for CASSDSSRGRQPQHF.

This rearrangement joins TRBV27 to TRBJ2-1; 10 bases align to TRBD2. V lost 3 bases and J lost 4; bases outside the gene matches: 6. CDR3 size: 16 residues. Per the germline V gene, CDR1 is MNHEY and CDR2 is SMNVEV (reference sequence). CDR3 bases: TGTGCCAGCAGTTTCTTCCTAGCGGGAGTATACAATGAGCAGTTCTTC. It is translated as CASSFFLAGVYNEQFF.

CDR3 nucleotide sequence: TGTGCCAGCACCCCGGGGGGTGTGGGGTACACTGAAGCTTTCTTT. It specifies CASTPGGVGYTEAFF. The rearrangement links TRBV27 to TRBJ1-1; weak D call: TRBD1 (5 bases). With 7 bases removed from V and 3 bases from J, the gap between germline ends came to 18 bases. Germline values: CDR1 MNHEY, CDR2 SMNVEV (reference sequence). The CDR3 length is 15 residues.

The chain joins TRBV18 to TRBJ2-3; a weak D match, TRBD2 (6 bases). The germline V gene encodes CDR1 KGHSH and CDR2 LQKENI. Deletions cut 1 base from V and 1 base from J, with 12 bases between. CDR3 length: 16 residues. The CDR3: CASSPQGAGGTDTQYF. The CDR3 coding sequence is TGTGCCAGCTCACCACAAGGAGCGGGCGGCACAGATACGCAGTATTTT.

This rearrangement joins TRBV12-3 or TRBV12-4 to TRBJ1-2, with D perhaps TRBD1 (6 bases). The CDR3 sequence is 12 residues long. Trimming took 2 bases from V and 7 from J, leaving 8 bases between them. The CDR3 reads CASSLWGLGYTF. The CDR3 DNA sequence: TGTGCCAGCAGTTTATGGGGGCTTGGCTACACCTTC.

The chain links TRBV7-9 to TRBJ1-3, with a tentative D call TRBD1 (6 bases). Germline V lookup: CDR1 SEHNR, CDR2 FQNEAQ (reference sequence). CDR3 length: 17 residues. V shed 3 bases and J shed 0 bases, with 15 bases lying between them. CDR3 residues: CASSFGTNALSGNTIYF. CDR3 nucleotide sequence: TGTGCCAGCAGCTTCGGGACAAATGCCCTCTCTGGAAACACCATATATTTT.